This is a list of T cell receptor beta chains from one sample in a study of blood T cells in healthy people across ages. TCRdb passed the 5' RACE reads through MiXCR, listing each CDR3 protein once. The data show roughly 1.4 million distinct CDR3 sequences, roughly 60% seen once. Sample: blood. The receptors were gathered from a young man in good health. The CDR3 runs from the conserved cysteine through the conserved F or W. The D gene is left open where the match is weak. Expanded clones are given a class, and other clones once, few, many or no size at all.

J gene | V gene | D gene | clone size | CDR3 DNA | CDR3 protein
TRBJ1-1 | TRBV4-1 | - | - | TGCGCCAGCAGCCAAGCAGCCGGGGAGGCTGGAGCTTTCTTT | CASSQAAGEAGAFF
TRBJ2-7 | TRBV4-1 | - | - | TGCGCCAGCAGCCAAGGACCAGGGGCAGCCCACGAGCAGTACTTC | CASSQGPGAAHEQYF
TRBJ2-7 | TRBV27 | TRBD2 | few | TGTGCCAGCAGTTTATTGCCGGGAGGAATCTACGAGCAGTACTTC | CASSLLPGGIYEQYF
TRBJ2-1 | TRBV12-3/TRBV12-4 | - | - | TGTGCCAGCAGTTGGGCCATCAATGAGCAGTTCTTC | CASSWAINEQFF
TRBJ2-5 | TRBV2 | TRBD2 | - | TGTGCCAGCAGCGATCCCGGGACTAGCGGGAGCCTGCCCTTAGAGACCCAGTACTTC | CASSDPGTSGSLPLETQYF
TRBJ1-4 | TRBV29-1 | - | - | TGCAGCGTTGTAAATGCAACTAATGAAAAACTGTTTTTT | CSVVNATNEKLFF
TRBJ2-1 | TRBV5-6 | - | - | TGTGCCAGCAGCCATTACAGGGTAAACAATGAGCAGTTCTTC | CASSHYRVNNEQFF
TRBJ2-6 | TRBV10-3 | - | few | TGTGCCATCAGCCAAGTCCCAGGGACCGTCTCTGGGGCCAACGTCCTGACTTTC | CAISQVPGTVSGANVLTF
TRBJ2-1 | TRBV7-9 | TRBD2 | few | TGTGCCAGCAGCACGCAGGGACTAGTCGATGAGCAGTTCTTC | CASSTQGLVDEQFF
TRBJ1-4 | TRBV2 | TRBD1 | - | TGTGCCCGACAGGGAGCAACTAATGAAAAACTGTTTTTT | CARQGATNEKLFF
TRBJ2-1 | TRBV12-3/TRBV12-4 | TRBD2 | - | TGTGCCAGCAGTTCGGAGCGGGGGGGCCCCCATGAGCAGTTCTTC | CASSSERGGPHEQFF
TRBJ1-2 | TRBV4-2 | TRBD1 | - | TGTGCCAGCAGCCCGGCGACAGGGAGGAACTATGGCTACACCTTC | CASSPATGRNYGYTF
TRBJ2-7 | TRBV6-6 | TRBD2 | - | TGTGCCAGCAGCCCCCTGCGACTAGCAGGGACGGGATTTACCCAGTACTTC | CASSPLRLAGTGFTQYF
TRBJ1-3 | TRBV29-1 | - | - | TGCAGCGTTTCTCGATCAGGGACTGGAAACACCATATATTTT | CSVSRSGTGNTIYF
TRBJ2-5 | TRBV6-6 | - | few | TGTGCCACTAAAGGGTCAGGAGAAGAGACCCAGTACTTC | CATKGSGEETQYF
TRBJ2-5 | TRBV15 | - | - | TGTGCCACCAGCAGAGCTGGGATAGGGCTTGTTTTTGAGACCCAGTACTTC | CATSRAGIGLVFETQYF
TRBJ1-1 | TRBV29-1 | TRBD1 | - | TGCAGCGTTGATCGAGGGGGCGTTCAAGCTTTCTTT | CSVDRGGVQAFF
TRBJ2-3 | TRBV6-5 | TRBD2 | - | TGTACCAGCAGTTACCCCTCCGGGACTAGCGGGAGATACACAGATACGCAGTATTTT | CTSSYPSGTSGRYTDTQYF
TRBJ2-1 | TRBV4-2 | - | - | TGTGCCAGCAGCCAAGGGGTAGGTTCTGAGCAGTTCTTC | CASSQGVGSEQFF
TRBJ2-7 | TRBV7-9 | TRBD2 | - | TGTGCCAGCAGCTTAAGCGGGGGGGCTTTGAGCGAGCAGTACTTC | CASSLSGGALSEQYF
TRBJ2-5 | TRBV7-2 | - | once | TGTGCCAGCAGCTTAGCCGGGGTGGGGGGCGGTGAGCAGTACTTC | CASSLAGVGGGEQYF
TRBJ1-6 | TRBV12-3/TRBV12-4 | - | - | TGTGCCAGCAGTTTATCCCCTGAATGGCTCTACTTT | CASSLSPEWLYF
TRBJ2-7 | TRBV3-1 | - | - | TGTGCCAGCAGTCGGGAAAGCTTCTACGAGCAGTACTTC | CASSRESFYEQYF
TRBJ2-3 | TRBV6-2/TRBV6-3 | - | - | TGTGCCAGTACTTCGAGTGGGGGTACGCAGTATTTT | CASTSSGGTQYF
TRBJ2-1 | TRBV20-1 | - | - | TGCAGTGCGTCCCCCGGGACGGCTCAGTTCTTC | CSASPGTAQFF
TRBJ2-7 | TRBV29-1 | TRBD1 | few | TGCAGCGTTGAAGGACAGGGGGTCGACGAGCAGTACTTC | CSVEGQGVDEQYF
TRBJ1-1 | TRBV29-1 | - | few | TGCAGCGTTGACTTCGGATTAAGTAGTAGGACTGAAGCTTTCTTT | CSVDFGLSSRTEAFF
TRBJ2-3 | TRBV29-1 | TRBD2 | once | TGCAGCGTTGCCCCTAGCGGGCCCTCGGATACGCAGTATTTT | CSVAPSGPSDTQYF
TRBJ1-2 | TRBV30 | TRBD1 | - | TGTGCCTGGAGTAGCACAGGGGCCTCTGGCTACACCTTC | CAWSSTGASGYTF
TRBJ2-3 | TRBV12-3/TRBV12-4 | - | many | TGTGCCAGCAGTGTACTCCTTAGCACAGATACGCAGTATTTT | CASSVLLSTDTQYF
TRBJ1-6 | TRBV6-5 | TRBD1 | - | TGTGCCAGCAGTCGGACAGGGATAGGTTCACCCCTCCACTTT | CASSRTGIGSPLHF
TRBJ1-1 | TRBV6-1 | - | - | TGTGCCAGCAGTGAAGCGCTAGCATATTTCCTCATGAACACTGAAGCTTTCTTT | CASSEALAYFLMNTEAFF
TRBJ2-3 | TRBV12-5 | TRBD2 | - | TGTGCTAGTGGTTTGGTTCTTAGCGGGGGTGGAGATACGCAGTATTTT | CASGLVLSGGGDTQYF
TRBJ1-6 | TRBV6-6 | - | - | TGTGCCAGCAGTTACTCGACCCCGCGAGAGGATTCACCCCTCCACTTT | CASSYSTPREDSPLHF
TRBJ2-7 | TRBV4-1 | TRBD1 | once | TGCGCCAGCAACCGAGCACCAGGGGGATACGAGCAGTACTTC | CASNRAPGGYEQYF
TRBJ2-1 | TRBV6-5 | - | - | TGTGCCAGCAGTTACGCCCATGCATACAATGAGCAGTTCTTC | CASSYAHAYNEQFF
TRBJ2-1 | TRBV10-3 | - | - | TGTGCCATCAGTGTGCCCACCGGGCGCACCACCTACAATGAGCAGTTCTTC | CAISVPTGRTTYNEQFF
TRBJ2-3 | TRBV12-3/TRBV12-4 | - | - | TGTGCCAGCAGTTCGACCACGACCTCTAGCGCAGATACGCAGTATTTT | CASSSTTTSSADTQYF
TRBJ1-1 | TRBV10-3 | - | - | TGTGCCATCAGTGCCTCGGGGGACACTGAAGCTTTCTTT | CAISASGDTEAFF
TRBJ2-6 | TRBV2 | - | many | TGTGCCAGCAGTGAAGTCGGGTTAGCCTCCCTCTCTGGGGCCAACGTCCTGACTTTC | CASSEVGLASLSGANVLTF
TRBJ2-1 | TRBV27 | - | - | TGTGCCAGCAGTCCGCTAGTGAAAGCCTTGGACAATGAGCAGTGCTTC | CASSPLVKALDNEQCF
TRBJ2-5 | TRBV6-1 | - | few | TGTGCCAGCAGTGAACCGGGACTTAACCAAGAGACCCAGTACTTC | CASSEPGLNQETQYF
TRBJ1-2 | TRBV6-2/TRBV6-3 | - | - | TGTGCCAGCAGTCGTGTCGGGACTTCGGCTAACTATGGCTACACCTTC | CASSRVGTSANYGYTF
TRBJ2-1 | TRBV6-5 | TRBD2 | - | TGTGCCAGCAGTTACAGTGTGGGACTAGCGGGGGGGTCATCGAGCGGGCAGTTCTTC | CASSYSVGLAGGSSSGQFF
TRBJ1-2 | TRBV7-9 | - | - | TGTGCCAGCAGCTTAGCGATCGCAGACGTCTACACCTTC | CASSLAIADVYTF
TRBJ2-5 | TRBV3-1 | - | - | TGTGCCAGCAGCCGCATTGGGCAGGGTCGGGAGACCCAGTACTTC | CASSRIGQGRETQYF
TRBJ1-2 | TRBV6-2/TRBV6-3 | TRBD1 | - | TGTGCCAGCAGGCAGGGGGAAGAAGGCTACACCTTC | CASRQGEEGYTF
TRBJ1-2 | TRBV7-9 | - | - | TGTGCCAGCAGCTTATCCCCCGTGAGAGGAAACTATGGCTACACCTTC | CASSLSPVRGNYGYTF
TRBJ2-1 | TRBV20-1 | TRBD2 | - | TGCAGTGCTAGGATAGCGGGGGCCTACAATGAGCAGTTCTTC | CSARIAGAYNEQFF
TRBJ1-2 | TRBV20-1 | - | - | TGCAGTGCTAGAGCGTCCCGGACAGCAACCAAATATGGCTACACCTTC | CSARASRTATKYGYTF
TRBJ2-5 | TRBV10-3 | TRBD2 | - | TGTGCCATCAGTGGGACTAGCGGGGGACAGTGCCAAGAGACCCAGTACTTC | CAISGTSGGQCQETQYF
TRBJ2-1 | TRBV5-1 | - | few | TGCGCCAGCAGCTTGTTGCCGTCGAATGAGCAGTTCTTC | CASSLLPSNEQFF
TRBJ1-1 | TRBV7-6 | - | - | TGTGCCAGCATACCCTCCAGGATACATAACACTGAAGCTTTCTTT | CASIPSRIHNTEAFF